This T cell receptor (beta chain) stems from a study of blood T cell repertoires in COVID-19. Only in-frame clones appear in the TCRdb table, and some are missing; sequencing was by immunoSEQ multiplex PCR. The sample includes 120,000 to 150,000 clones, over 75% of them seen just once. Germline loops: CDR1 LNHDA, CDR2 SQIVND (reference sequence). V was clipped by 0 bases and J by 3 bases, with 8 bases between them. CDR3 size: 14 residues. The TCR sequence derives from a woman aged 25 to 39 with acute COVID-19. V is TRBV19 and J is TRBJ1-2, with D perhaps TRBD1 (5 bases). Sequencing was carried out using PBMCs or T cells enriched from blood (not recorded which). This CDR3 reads CASSIDREDYGYTF. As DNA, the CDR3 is TGTGCCAGTAGTATAGACAGGGAAGACTATGGCTACACCTTC.